The 3 T cell receptor beta chains presented below share a single source sample, sequenced in a study of cytomegalovirus exposure and HLA in healthy donors. 13 Jbeta primers and 60 Vbeta primers were used for the PCR. Only in-frame clones appear in the TCRdb table, and some are missing; sequencing was by immunoSEQ multiplex PCR. Its listing shows about 160,000 clones. Sequenced sample: PBMCs. The receptors derive from a woman aged 55-69 years in good health and CMV-seronegative.

The chain uses TRBV5-1 and TRBJ2-5, with TRBD2 matching 13 bases. Germline CDR1 and CDR2: SGHRS and YFSETQ. The CDR3 covers 16 residues. The V gene end was trimmed by 4 bases and the J gene end by 1 base; junction bases not matched to a gene: 4. The CDR3 bases are TGCGCCAGCAGCCAGACTAGCGGGGGGTCCCAAGAGACCCAGTACTTC. Protein sequence: CASSQTSGGSQETQYF.

The chain combines TRBV11-3 with TRBJ2-7; 7 bases are a match to TRBD1. Germline V gene data show CDR1 as SGHNT and CDR2 as YENEEA. This CDR3 has 13 amino acids. V lost 5 bases to trimming and J lost 6 bases; unmatched junction nucleotides: 7. The CDR3 protein is CASSGTGDGEQYF. CDR3 DNA: TGTGCCAGCAGCGGAACAGGGGACGGCGAGCAGTACTTC.

The rearrangement links TRBV9 to TRBJ1-2, with TRBD1 identical over 7 bases. This CDR3 spans 16 amino acids. CDR1 is SGDLS, CDR2 YYNGEE, per germline. Trimming at V came to 2 bases and at J to 0 bases, leaving 7 bases not matched to a gene. The CDR3 sequence: CASSVSGGQANYGYTF. The CDR3 DNA reads as TGTGCCAGCAGCGTCTCAGGGGGGCAAGCTAACTATGGCTACACCTTC.